This section outlines one TCR beta chain sequence together with its context. This PCR relied on a set of 60 Vbeta primers and 13 Jbeta primers. The assay was immunoSEQ multiplex PCR, and TCRdb's table has in-frame clones only and misses some. Here the sample spans under 200,000 clones, 70% to 80% being singletons. Germline V gene data show CDR1 as MNHNS and CDR2 as SASEGT. The V and J ends lost 6 bases and 4 bases respectively, with 19 bases between them. This CDR3 has 15 residues. This specimen comes from a study of cytomegalovirus exposure and HLA in healthy donors. The sequence derives from a man aged 45-65 years in good health and CMV-seropositive. The sample consisted of PBMCs. The rearrangement uses TRBV6-1 and TRBJ2-7; no clear D. CDR3: CASRLAHISEYEQYF. The CDR3 coding sequence is TGTGCCAGCAGGTTGGCACACATCAGTGAATACGAGCAGTACTTC.